These 19 T cell receptor beta chains were all obtained from the same sample, sequenced in a study of metastatic and nonmetastatic thyroid tumors. TCRdb re-processed the PCR reads through MiXCR. The sample has roughly 20,000 clones; 35% to 40% are singletons. The entire patient cohort was treatment-naive prior to thyroid surgery. The specimen was tumor tissue. These receptors originate from a female donor with papillary thyroid cancer or a benign thyroid nodule (not recorded which). Some clones in this sample may be carry-over from other donors' samples.

In its sample, this clone was seen many times. The genes are TRBV25-1 and TRBJ1-1, with D unclear. Germline lookup yields CDR1 MGHDK and CDR2 SYGVNS. This CDR3 region has 14 residues. V was clipped by 3 bases and J by 3 bases, with 11 bases between them. The CDR3 nucleotides read TGTGCCAGCAGTGACGGAGGTAAGGACACTGAAGCTTTCTTT. Its translation: CASSDGGKDTEAFF.

This clone has more than one count but fewer than ten. This chain links TRBV20-1 with TRBJ2-6; 9 nucleotides line up with TRBD2. Germline CDR1 reads DFQATT; CDR2 reads SNEGSKA (reference sequence). The junction had 12 bases not matched to a gene; V was cut back by 3 bases and J by 0 bases. This CDR3 has 19 amino acids. The CDR3 is CSASRVAGALNSGANVLTF. CDR3 coding DNA: TGCAGTGCTAGTCGGGTAGCGGGGGCCCTCAACTCTGGGGCCAACGTCCTGACTTTC.

The chain has TRBV11-2 and TRBJ2-3; TRBD2 matches 10 bases. Germline V gives CDR1 SGHAT, CDR2 FQNNGV. V shed 4 bases and J 3 bases; nucleotides not matched to a gene: 4. This CDR3 is built from 15 residues. Written as DNA, the CDR3 is TGTGCCAGCAGCTCTGGACTAGCGGTGACAGATACGCAGTATTTT. Translation: CASSSGLAVTDTQYF. Filled out from reference TRBV11-2 and TRBJ2-3, the complete variable domain reads EAGVAQSPRYKIIEKRQSVAFWCNPISGHATLYWYQQILGQGPKLLIQFQNNGVVDDSQLPKDRFSAERLKGVDSTLKIQPAKLEDSAVYLCASSSGLAVTDTQYFGPGTRLTVL.

This clone was counted only a few times. The chain links TRBV2 to TRBJ1-2, with D perhaps matching TRBD1 (6 bases). The CDR3 covers 14 residues. Trimming removed 6 bases from V and 4 bases from J, with 15 bases in between. Germline V gene sequence: CDR1 SNHLY, CDR2 FYNNEI. CDR3 DNA sequence: TGTGCCAGCAGCCCCGGGACGGGGGCCTATGGCTACACCTTC. Translation: CASSPGTGAYGYTF.

In DNA, the CDR3 is TGTGCCAGCAGTGAAGCAGCAGGGGGATCACCCCTCCACTTT. Protein: CASSEAAGGSPLHF. The chain employs TRBV6-1 and TRBJ1-6; 7 nucleotides match TRBD1. The J segment lost 10 bases and the V segment lost 0 bases, leaving 3 bases of the junction unmatched. Per germline, CDR1 MNHNS and CDR2 SASEGT. This CDR3 comprises 14 residues.

The V and J genes are TRBV6-2 or TRBV6-3 and TRBJ2-7; 10 positions agree with TRBD2. The V gene end was trimmed by 5 bases and the J gene end by 5 bases; junction bases not matched to a gene: 3. Germline CDR1 MNHEY, CDR2 SVGEGT. This CDR3 comprises 13 residues. In DNA form, the CDR3 reads TGTGCCAGCAGTCTAGCGGGAGACCACGAGCAGTACTTC. This codes for CASSLAGDHEQYF.

Comments on this clone: One end of the junction does not line up with germline, which may come from a read error. This chain connects TRBV7-9 to TRBJ2-2, with 8 nucleotides matching TRBD1. From germline, CDR1 is SEHNR and CDR2 FQNEAQ (reference sequence). The CDR3 has 13 residues. This chain's CDR3 is CVSTQGAAGELFF. Here the CDR3 DNA reads TGTGTCAGCACCCAGGGGGCAGCCGGGGAGCTGTTTTTT.

This clone was counted only a few times. V gene TRBV28 combines with J gene TRBJ2-2, with 7 nucleotides matching TRBD2. Germline assignment: CDR1 MDHEN and CDR2 SYDVKM. After removal of 8 bases from V and 4 bases from J, the junction contained 7 bases not matched to a gene. The length of the CDR3 is 14 residues. CDR3 in DNA: TGTGCCAGCCTGCGACTAGCTTCCACCGGGGAGCTGTTTTTT. Translated, it gives CASLRLASTGELFF.

This clone has more than one count but fewer than ten. Germline is not matched at one junction end, which may reflect a read error. Here the CDR3 reads CASSDSVPGLADPYEQYF. The CDR3 DNA follows: TGTGCCAGCAGTGACTCTGTCCCGGGACTAGCGGATCCCTACGAGCAGTACTTC. This chain joins TRBV6-6 and TRBJ2-7; 11 positions match TRBD2. The germline V gene encodes CDR1 MNHNY and CDR2 SVGAGI (reference sequence). The CDR3 contains 18 residues.

The chain recombines TRBV5-1 with TRBJ2-7; perhaps TRBD2 as D (5 bases). V was shortened by 4 bases and J by 0 bases, with 17 bases between the two germline ends. The CDR3 sequence is 16 residues long. The germline V gene has CDR1 SGHRS and CDR2 YFSETQ. The DNA of the CDR3 is TGCGCCAGCAGCGACGAGGGCTTTTCGGGCTCCTACGAGCAGTACTTC. It specifies CASSDEGFSGSYEQYF.

This clone has just a few counts. V and J are TRBV15 and TRBJ1-3; no definite D call. Trimming cost V 0 bases and J 4 bases, with 4 bases left between them. CDR3 length: 13 residues. In germline, CDR1 is LNHNV, CDR2 YYDKDF (reference sequence). CDR3 nucleotide sequence: TGTGCCACCAGCAGAGATCCCGGAAACACCATATATTTT. Residues: CATSRDPGNTIYF. Complete variable domain (other parts from reference TRBV15 and TRBJ1-3): DAMVIQNPRYQVTQFGKPVTLSCSQTLNHNVMYWYQQKSSQAPKLLFHYYDKDFNNEADTPDNFQSRRPNTSFCFLDIRSPGLGDTAMYLCATSRDPGNTIYFGEGSWLTVV.

This clone was seen only a few times. This chain links TRBV12-3 or TRBV12-4 with TRBJ1-1, with 9 bases lining up with TRBD1. J lost 4 bases, V lost 6 bases, and 9 bases had no gene match. The CDR3 spans 15 residues. CDR3 nucleotides: TGTGCCAGCAGAATGGGACAGGGAGATTTCACTGAAGCTTTCTTT. Translating gives CASRMGQGDFTEAFF.

For the CDR3, the DNA is TGTGCCAGCAGCTTTGGACTAGCGGTCTCCTACAATGAGCAGTTCTTC. Translation gives CASSFGLAVSYNEQFF. The V and J genes are TRBV11-2 and TRBJ2-1, with 10 bases that match TRBD2. The V gene's germline CDR1 is SGHAT and CDR2 FQNNGV. The ends lost 3 bases at V and 0 bases at J; junction bases unmatched: 2. The CDR3 covers 16 residues.

V and J are TRBV27 and TRBJ2-3, with D hard to call. Germline V gene sequence: CDR1 MNHEY, CDR2 SMNVEV (reference sequence). This CDR3 has 13 residues. Trimming cost V 5 bases and J 5 bases, with 11 bases left between them. The CDR3 region has the DNA TGTGCCAGCAGTATGGGAATGGGAGATACGCAGTATTTT. It yields the protein CASSMGMGDTQYF.

On this clone itself: Sequence at one end of the junction differs from germline and may be a read error. The chain has TRBV19 and TRBJ1-1; TRBD1 matches 7 bases. CDR1 and CDR2 from the germline V gene are LNHDA and SQIVND (reference sequence). The CDR3 contains 13 residues. The CDR3 loop is CASLQGVGTEALF. CDR3 in DNA: TGTGCCAGTCTTCAGGGGGTCGGCACTGAAGCTCTCTTT.

The chain couples TRBV11-2 to TRBJ2-7, with D possibly matching TRBD2 (7 bases). The CDR3 has 15 amino acids. With 0 bases removed from V and 3 bases from J, the gap between germline ends came to 12 bases. CDR1 and CDR2 from the germline V gene are SGHAT and FQNNGV. The CDR3 DNA follows: TGTGCCAGCAGCTTAGATACCGGGGGGCGCTACGAGCAGTACTTC. Translating gives CASSLDTGGRYEQYF.

This chain joins TRBV12-3 or TRBV12-4 and TRBJ1-2; D unresolved. V was cut by 3 bases and J by 0 bases, with 8 bases left in between. This CDR3 has 14 amino acids. CDR3 bases: TGTGCCAGCAGTTTGGGTAATACTAACTATGGCTACACCTTC. Translated, it gives CASSLGNTNYGYTF.

The V gene is TRBV19, the J gene TRBJ1-2; D unresolved. The V gene lost 5 bases and the J gene lost 3 bases, with 13 bases spanning the gap. Looked up from germline, CDR1 is LNHDA and CDR2 is SQIVND (reference sequence). The CDR3 is 14 residues long. CDR3 in amino acids: CASSARPWDYGYTF. CDR3 bases: TGTGCCAGTAGTGCCCGACCATGGGACTATGGCTACACCTTC. The complete variable domain, with remaining parts taken from reference TRBV19 and TRBJ1-2, reads DGGITQSPKYLFRKEGQNVTLSCEQNLNHDAMYWYRQDPGQGLRLIYYSQIVNDFQKGDIAEGYSVSREKKESFPLTVTSAQKNPTAFYLCASSARPWDYGYTFGSGTRLTVV.

There are a few counts of this clone. The chain uses TRBV12-3 or TRBV12-4 and TRBJ2-7, with D perhaps TRBD2 (6 bases). There are 14 residues in the CDR3. Trimming took 3 bases from V and 3 from J, leaving 12 bases between them. The CDR3 nucleotides are TGTGCCAGCAGTTTGGACCCGGGGGACTACGAGCAGTACTTC. This sequence encodes CASSLDPGDYEQYF.